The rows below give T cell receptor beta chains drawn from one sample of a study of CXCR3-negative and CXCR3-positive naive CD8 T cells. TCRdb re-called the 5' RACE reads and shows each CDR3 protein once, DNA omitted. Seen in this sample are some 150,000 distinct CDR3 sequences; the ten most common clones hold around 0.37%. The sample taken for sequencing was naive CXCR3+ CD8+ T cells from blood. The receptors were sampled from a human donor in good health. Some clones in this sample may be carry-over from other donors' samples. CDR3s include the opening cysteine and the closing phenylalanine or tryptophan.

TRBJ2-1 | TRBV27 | CASSSGQAENEQFF
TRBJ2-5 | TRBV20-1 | CSARTLTGRVSGAQYF
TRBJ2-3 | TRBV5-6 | CASSSRDRDNTDTQYF
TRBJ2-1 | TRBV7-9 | CASSQFLSSRDERFF
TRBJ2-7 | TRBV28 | CASSGLSEFGEQYF
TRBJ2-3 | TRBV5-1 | CASSPSVAGDPRDTQYF
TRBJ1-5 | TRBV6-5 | CASSLGTGVQPQHF
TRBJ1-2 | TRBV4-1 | CASSLQGTGGEEYGYTF
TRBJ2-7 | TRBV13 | CASSLVGRTGISYEQYF
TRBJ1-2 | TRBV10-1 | CASSESRVYGYTF
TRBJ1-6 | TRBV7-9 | CASSFVTERGSPLHF
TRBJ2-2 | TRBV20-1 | CSSQGEGNTGELFF
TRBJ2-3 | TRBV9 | CASSVEGGQGSDTQYF
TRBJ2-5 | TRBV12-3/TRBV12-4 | CASSRTGAQETQYF
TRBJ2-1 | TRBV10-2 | CASNGGESYNEQFF
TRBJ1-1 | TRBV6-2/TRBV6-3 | CASSLTGLNTEAFF
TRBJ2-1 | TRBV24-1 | CATSSSSYNEQFF
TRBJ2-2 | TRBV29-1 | CSVGATGELFF
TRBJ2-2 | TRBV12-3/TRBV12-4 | CASSLKVSTGELFF
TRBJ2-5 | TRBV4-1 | CASSLGGQQETQYF
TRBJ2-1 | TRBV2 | CASRARGGSVSYNEQFF
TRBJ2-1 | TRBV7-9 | CASSFAGFSYNEQFF
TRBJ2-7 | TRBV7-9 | CASSLALGREQYF
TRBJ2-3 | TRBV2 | CASSVRQRPDKDTQYF
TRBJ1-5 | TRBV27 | CASRQLGQGSNQPQHF
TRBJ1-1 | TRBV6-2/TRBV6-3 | CASSYKGGMDTEAFF